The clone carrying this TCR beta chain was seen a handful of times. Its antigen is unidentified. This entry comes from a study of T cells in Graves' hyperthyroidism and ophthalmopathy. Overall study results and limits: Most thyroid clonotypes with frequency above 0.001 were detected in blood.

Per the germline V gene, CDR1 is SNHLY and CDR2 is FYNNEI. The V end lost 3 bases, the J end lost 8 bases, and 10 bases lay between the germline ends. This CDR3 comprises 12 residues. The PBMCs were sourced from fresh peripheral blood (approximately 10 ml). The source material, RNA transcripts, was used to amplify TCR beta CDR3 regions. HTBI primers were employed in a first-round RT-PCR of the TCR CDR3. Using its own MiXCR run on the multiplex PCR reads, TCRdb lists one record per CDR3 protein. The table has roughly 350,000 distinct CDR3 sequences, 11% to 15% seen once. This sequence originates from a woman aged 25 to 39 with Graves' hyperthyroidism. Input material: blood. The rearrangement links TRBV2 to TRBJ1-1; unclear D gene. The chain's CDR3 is CASSDGPREAFF. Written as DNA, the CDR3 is TGTGCCAGCAGTGATGGTCCGAGAGAAGCTTTCTTT.